The clone carrying this T cell receptor beta chain showed up just once. This CDR3 comprises 12 residues. Germline V gives CDR1 LNHNV, CDR2 YYDKDF (reference sequence). V gave up 8 bases and J gave up 1 base, with 6 bases separating them. This specimen comes from a study of blood T cell repertoires in COVID-19. Study as a whole: Collection of acute and convalescent COVID-19 samples took place in the United States, Italy and Spain. T cells, B-cell-depleted T cells, or PBMCs provided the cDNA or gDNA that served as material.

Per the study methods: Reference gene primers were amplified, and this amplification served to estimate nucleated cell counts. The assay was immunoSEQ multiplex PCR, and TCRdb's table has in-frame clones only and misses some. V, J and clone size derive from that table, while D and trimming were established from the DNA sequence. This table has 350,000 to 450,000 clones, 85% appearing once. V gene TRBV15 combines with J gene TRBJ1-3; a possible D gene is TRBD1 (5 bases). Sequenced sample: peripheral blood. The clonotype comes from a woman aged 18-35 years with acute or convalescent COVID-19. The CDR3 spells CATAGSGNTIYF. In DNA form, the CDR3 reads TGTGCCACCGCAGGGTCTGGAAACACCATATATTTT.